This TCR beta chain is drawn from a study of CD8 T cells in seronegative destructive rheumatoid arthritis (dated by TCRdb to the early 2020s). Regarding the complete study: Biological drugs were being received by seven of the eight CND-RA patients at the time of sampling. The study compared peripheral CD8+ TCRbeta repertoires from patients with CCP-negative destructive rheumatoid arthritis (CND-RA) against repertoires from newly diagnosed seropositive RA, seronegative RA and healthy controls. Rather than undergoing new sequencing, the seropositive RA, seronegative RA and healthy control comparison cohorts were drawn from an earlier published TCRbeta dataset. Overall results and qualifications from the work: A distinct set of enriched public clonotypes appeared to be present in CND-RA patients, and the authors interpreted this finding as support for a separate disease subset. The small size of the CND-RA cohort was noted as a limitation of the study. Compared with controls and other RA subtypes, CND-RA repertoires contained more CMV-reactive and fewer influenza A-reactive CD8+ TCRbeta sequences. Without diagnostic samples, TCR repertoire differences may partly reflect poor disease control over the years rather than being present at onset. No public clonotype enrichment survived Benjamini-Hochberg correction across the roughly 100,000 clonotypes tested. With age adjusted for, CD8+ TCRbeta repertoires in CND-RA patients appeared less diverse and more clonal than repertoires in other RA subtypes.

As concerns this clone: Its binding antigen is unknown. Per-base qualities were not stored, and no clone one base away is much larger.

The V and J ends are trimmed by 5 bases and 15 bases, leaving 11 bases between them. There are 10 amino acids in the CDR3, from cysteine to phenylalanine inclusive. Of all the DNA, just the CDR3 is kept, 30 bases in frame from base 1. CDR1 and CDR2, per the germline V gene, are WSHSY and SAAADI. Following the manufacturer's instructions, genomic DNA from CD8+ cells served as the input for TCRbeta sequencing. A genomics technology centre in Finland performed the TCRbeta sequencing with the immunoSEQ assay. Per the source publication's procedure: Clonotype tables produced by the immunoSEQ preprocessing pipeline were converted into VDJtools format, and non-productive clonotypes were filtered out. Samples below 10,000 reads were excluded and the rest subsampled to 10,000 reads; most of the eight CND-RA samples passed. Using the VDJtools CalcDiversityStats function on data subsampled to 10,000 reads, the Shannon-Wiener, Simpson and clonality indices were calculated. To infer antigen specificity, non-singleton TCRbeta clonotypes were hard-matched against VDJdb, with no mismatches permitted. CDR3 sequences that differed by a single amino acid (Hamming distance 1) were grouped into clusters that potentially share antigen targets. Public clonotypes were tested for group enrichment with one-sided Fisher's exact tests after resampling groups to six samples, repeated ten times. What TCRdb holds here is the immuneACCESS table cut down to in-frame rearrangements. Part of the clones is not present; checked against another copy, under half of the missing clones reflect an unresolved V gene, and the others are unexplained. Clone size and the V and J calls come from that table; the DNA yielded D and trimming. The sample yields 13,000 or so clones; around 86% were counted once. About 30% of the sample belongs to the ten largest clones.

A negative result on the clinical CCP2 antibody test was shown by CND-RA patients, and progression of joint destruction was observed despite active therapy. Every CND-RA patient had failed conventional anti-rheumatic therapy and showed typical joint destruction in the wrists and ankles. Sampling of CND-RA patients was performed not at diagnosis but after long disease histories, which spanned decades in several cases. Each patient provided approximately 51 millilitres of EDTA-anticoagulated peripheral blood. Ficoll-Paque PLUS density gradient separation was used to isolate peripheral blood mononuclear cells. AutoMACS magnetic bead positive selection was used to isolate CD8+ cells from fresh or cryopreserved PBMCs, and flow cytometry was used to check purity. Nucleospin Tissue or Tissue XS kits were used for genomic DNA extraction, and quantification was performed on a Qubit 2.0 fluorometer.

The chain was built from TRBV10-2 and TRBJ2-1; the D segment could be TRBD1, given 6 matching bases. This TCR came from a woman aged 25 to 55 with seronegative destructive rheumatoid arthritis. Material for sequencing was CD8+ T cells from blood. The sequence in DNA is TGCGCCAGCAGTCGACAGGAGAGGTTCTTC. It encodes CASSRQERFF.